The clone carrying this T cell receptor beta chain came up many times. As yet, its antigen is unknown. The record originates from a study of human T cells and chemical hapten exposure. Turning to the study itself: Small discrepancies in pooled library volume mainly accounted for the varying TCR yields per sample. Findings and caveats of the study: Counts of TCRs above 1 in 1000 frequency stayed unchanged with DPC sensitization.

Total RNA was extracted from unfractionated whole blood. Germline assignment: CDR1 MNHEY and CDR2 SMNVEV (reference sequence). The CDR3 is 18 amino acids. V shed 2 bases and J shed 7 bases, with 21 bases lying between them. Individual cDNA molecules (in the library) carried attached unique molecular identifiers. In the original processing: Individual samples carried between roughly 23,224 and 750,000 TCRs, with 85,000 to 100,000 as the median. TCRdb processed the reads anew with MiXCR; each CDR3 protein has one entry. TCRdb, rather than the study authors, made the V and J calls. The sample yields around 120,000 distinct CDR3 sequences, more than 8.5% seen once.

This sequence was found in a human donor in good health. Some clones in this sample may be carry-over from other donors' samples. The chain has TRBV27 and TRBJ1-6; D call uncertain. The sequencing input was whole blood. CDR3 sequence (DNA): TGTGCCAGCAGTTTAAACCCCCGCCCCGGCCCCAGGAATTCACCCCTCCACTTT. Protein product: CASSLNPRPGPRNSPLHF.